This T cell receptor (beta chain) derives from a study of T-cell reconstitution after alpha-beta-depleted transplantation in children. CDR3 length: 16 residues. The germline gives CDR1 DFQATT, CDR2 SNEGSKA (reference sequence). The V and J ends lost 0 bases and 0 bases, in that order; junction bases with no gene match: 5. Researchers prepared the TCRbeta library using unique molecular identifiers, the study reports. Each CDR3 protein is one row after TCRdb ran MiXCR on the PCR reads. The table records 250,000 to 300,000 distinct CDR3 sequences, roughly 9.5% of them present only once. This clonotype was recorded a few times.

V usage is TRBV20-1 and J usage is TRBJ2-5; 9 positions agree with TRBD2. The sequencing used PBMCs from the stem cell graft donor, collected from the stem cell graft. This sequence originates from a human donor who donated a stem cell graft to a child with SCID. In DNA, the CDR3 is TGCAGTGCTAGAGAGCGACTAGCGGAGAACCAAGAGACCCAGTACTTC. Its protein product is CSARERLAENQETQYF.